A single sample gave rise to the 26 T cell receptor beta chains below, sequenced in a study of blood T cells in healthy people across ages. With a J-beta primer mix and a sample-barcoded 5' primer, a second PCR ran roughly 6 to 11 cycles. Each CDR3 protein is one row after TCRdb ran MiXCR on the 5' RACE reads. The table includes fewer than 800,000 distinct CDR3 sequences, around 49% detected once. The sample taken for sequencing was blood. The receptors shown here come from a woman aged 60 to 75 in good health.

The rearrangement joins TRBV12-3 or TRBV12-4 to TRBJ2-1, with D perhaps TRBD2 (6 bases). This CDR3 spans 13 amino acids. The ends were cut back, 5 bases at V and 4 bases at J, with 9 bases in the middle. CDR3 residues: CASSPTRYNEQFF. The CDR3 DNA is TGTGCCAGCAGTCCGACTAGATACAATGAGCAGTTCTTC.

This clonotype has a handful of counts. V and J are TRBV7-2 and TRBJ2-1; D uncertain. Trimming shortened V by 3 bases and J by 7 bases, and 13 bases separated the two germline ends. This CDR3 has 14 amino acids. Looked up from germline, CDR1 is SGHTA and CDR2 is FQGNSA. In DNA, the CDR3 is TGTGCCAGCAGCTTCCGGGCCAATAATAATGAGCAGTTCTTC. It translates to CASSFRANNNEQFF. The full variable domain, with the rest looked up from reference TRBV7-2 and TRBJ2-1, is GAGVSQSPSNKVTEKGKDVELRCDPISGHTALYWYRQSLGQGLEFLIYFQGNSAPDKSGLPSDRFSAERTGGSVSTLTIQRTQQEDSAVYLCASSFRANNNEQFFGPGTRLTVL.

The genes are TRBV6-6 and TRBJ2-7; D is ambiguous. The CDR3 length is 14 residues. In germline, CDR1 is MNHNY, CDR2 SVGAGI (reference sequence). V was cut by 6 bases and J by 2 bases, with 14 bases left in between. The CDR3 region has the DNA TGTGCCAGCAGGAAACCGGGCCTAACCTACGAGCAGTACTTC. Translated, it gives CASRKPGLTYEQYF.

The genes are TRBV5-1 and TRBJ2-5; tentatively, D is TRBD2 (6 bases). Trimming removed 0 bases at V and 1 base at J, with 19 bases between. The length of the CDR3 is 18 residues. CDR1 and CDR2 from the germline V gene are SGHRS and YFSETQ. CDR3 DNA: TGCGCCAGCAGCTTGGCATTGGGGGGAGGCAACTTCCAAGAGACCCAGTACTTC. This encodes CASSLALGGGNFQETQYF.

This clonotype was detected only a few times. This chain's CDR3 is CSARDRSSGGSSYEQYF. The CDR3 DNA reads TGCAGTGCTAGAGATCGGTCTAGCGGGGGGAGCTCCTACGAGCAGTACTTC. The chain couples TRBV20-1 to TRBJ2-7, with 11 positions matching TRBD2. The CDR3 is 17 residues long. CDR1 DFQATT and CDR2 SNEGSKA come from the germline V gene (reference sequence). J was trimmed by 0 bases and V by 0 bases; bases with no gene match: 7.

This clonotype was found a few times. The chain uses TRBV7-3 and TRBJ1-1; D ambiguous. V lost 5 bases to trimming and J lost 8 bases, with 12 bases between them. The CDR3 has 12 amino acids. Germline lookup yields CDR1 SGHTA and CDR2 FQGTGA. The CDR3 coding sequence is TGTGCCAGCAGCCAAGCGGAGGGAGAAGCTTTCTTT. Protein: CASSQAEGEAFF.

This clonotype was found many times. J is TRBJ2-5 and V is TRBV12-3 or TRBV12-4, with 12 bases identical to TRBD2. V shed 5 bases, J shed 5 bases, and the junction held 18 bases outside the gene matches. The CDR3 is 19 residues long. CDR3 loop: CASSTSFILAGGPRETQYF. In DNA form, the CDR3 reads TGTGCCAGCAGTACTTCTTTTATTCTAGCGGGAGGGCCGAGGGAGACCCAGTACTTC.

The chain combines TRBV28 with TRBJ2-1; D is perhaps TRBD1 or TRBD2 (5 bases each). Trimming took 7 bases from V and 3 from J, leaving 10 bases between them. This CDR3 contains 13 residues. Germline CDR1 is MDHEN and CDR2 is SYDVKM. CDR3 DNA sequence: TGTGCCAGCATCTCGGGGCTCTACAATGAGCAGTTCTTC. Amino acids: CASISGLYNEQFF.

The chain uses TRBV4-1 and TRBJ2-4, with no clear D. The J call is uncertain, as TRBJ2-7 better fits the DNA end. This CDR3 spans 12 amino acids. Germline CDR1 and CDR2: MGHRA and YSYEKL. The DNA for the CDR3 is TGCGCCAGCAGCCGCGAACTCTACGAGCAGTACTTC. Translating it yields CASSRELYEQYF.

This clonotype was seen repeatedly, ten times or more. This chain uses TRBV6-6 with TRBJ1-2; D gene uncertain. The CDR3 totals 15 residues. The germline V and J ends were trimmed by 5 bases and 6 bases, with 19 bases remaining between them. Germline assignment: CDR1 MNHNY and CDR2 SVGAGI (reference sequence). The chain's CDR3 is CASSTASWFLNGYTF. The CDR3 DNA reads TGTGCCAGCAGTACCGCCTCTTGGTTCCTCAATGGCTACACCTTC.

This sequence joins TRBV27 and TRBJ2-2; 10 bases are shared with TRBD1. Germline V gives CDR1 MNHEY, CDR2 SMNVEV (reference sequence). The CDR3 has 16 amino acids. J gave up 5 bases and V 5 bases, and 8 bases lay outside the gene matches. CDR3 amino acids: CASSRDRGRMTGELFF. The CDR3 DNA reads TGTGCCAGCAGTCGCGACAGGGGGCGCATGACCGGGGAGCTGTTTTTT.

This clonotype is a singleton in its sample. V usage is TRBV6-5 and J usage is TRBJ2-7; the D gene could be TRBD1 or TRBD2 (5 bases each). The germline V gene has CDR1 MNHEY and CDR2 SVGAGI. CDR3 length equals 13 residues. Trimming left V 4 bases short and J 7 bases short, with 14 bases between. The CDR3 reads CASSWDGYNEQYF. The DNA for the CDR3 is TGTGCCAGCAGTTGGGACGGCTACAATGAGCAGTACTTC.

V gene TRBV14 combines with J gene TRBJ2-2; TRBD1 matches 8 bases. Germline loops: CDR1 SGHDN, CDR2 FVKESK. Germline trimming cut 6 bases from V and 3 bases from J; bases unmatched to any gene: 6. This CDR3 is built from 15 residues. The DNA of the CDR3 is TGTGCCAGCAGTCGACAGGGGCCCTACACCGGGGAGCTGTTTTTT. Its protein product is CASSRQGPYTGELFF.

This clonotype was seen more than once but under ten times. The J gene is TRBJ2-3, the V gene TRBV6-6; D call uncertain. Germline V gene lookup returns CDR1 MNHNY and CDR2 SVGAGI (reference sequence). V lost 7 bases and J 0 bases, leaving 11 bases between the germline ends. The CDR3 totals 14 residues. The chain's CDR3 is CASTPDGSTDTQYF. In DNA form, the CDR3 reads TGTGCCAGCACTCCGGACGGGAGCACAGATACGCAGTATTTT.

This clonotype was detected only once. This chain links TRBV18 with TRBJ2-1, with TRBD1 matching over 8 bases. The germline V gene encodes CDR1 KGHSH and CDR2 LQKENI. The V segment lost 3 bases and the J segment 8 bases; nucleotides outside the gene matches: 6. The CDR3 sequence is 14 residues long. Here the CDR3 reads CASSPQGTGDEQFF. As DNA, the CDR3 is TGTGCCAGCTCACCTCAAGGGACAGGCGATGAGCAGTTCTTC.

This CDR3 reads CASSQETGSKEQFF. The DNA of the CDR3 is TGCGCCAGCAGCCAAGAAACAGGGTCTAAAGAGCAGTTCTTC. The chain joins TRBV4-1 to TRBJ2-1; D might be TRBD1 (6 bases). The germline V gene has CDR1 MGHRA and CDR2 YSYEKL. The CDR3 totals 14 residues. V was pared by 0 bases and J by 10 bases, with 13 bases between.

The gene calls are TRBV7-2 and TRBJ2-5; D might be TRBD1 (5 bases). The J call is uncertain, as TRBJ2-7 better fits the DNA end. Per germline, CDR1 SGHTA and CDR2 FQGNSA. The CDR3 sequence is 13 residues long. CDR3: CASSLGLPDEQYF. CDR3 in DNA: TGTGCCAGCAGCTTGGGGCTGCCGGACGAGCAGTACTTC.

About this clonotype: This clone may be a read error of a much larger clone one base away. This chain links TRBV28 with TRBJ2-5; D gene unclear. The J call may not be correct, given that the DNA end is closer to TRBJ2-4. Germline CDR1 and CDR2: MDHEN and SYDVKM. The CDR3 is made up of 14 amino acids. The CDR3 nucleotides read TGTGCCAGCAGAAAACGTTTAGCCAAAATCATTCAGTACTTC. It yields the protein CASRKRLAKIIQYF.

The gene calls are TRBV5-1 and TRBJ2-1; 9 bases fit TRBD2. CDR3 length: 15 residues. V gave up 5 bases and J gave up 4 bases; unmatched junction bases: 7. Germline V gene data show CDR1 as SGHRS and CDR2 as YFSETQ. Written as DNA, the CDR3 is TGCGCCAGCAGACTGACTAGCGGAGGATACAATGAGCAGTTCTTC. Amino acids: CASRLTSGGYNEQFF.

The gene calls are TRBV20-1 and TRBJ2-4, with 7 nucleotides matching TRBD1. After removal of 3 bases from V and 0 bases from J, the junction contained 8 bases not matched to a gene. There are 16 residues in the CDR3. Germline CDR1 DFQATT, CDR2 SNEGSKA (reference sequence). This CDR3 is CSARKTGKGAKNIQYF. In DNA form, the CDR3 reads TGCAGTGCTAGGAAGACAGGGAAGGGAGCCAAAAACATTCAGTACTTC.

This clonotype was observed many times. This chain links TRBV29-1 with TRBJ2-7; 14 bases are shared with TRBD2. Germline values: CDR1 SQVTM, CDR2 ANQGSEA. V dropped 6 bases and J dropped 5; count of bases not matched to a gene: 9. The CDR3 has 15 residues. The CDR3 is CSVSGTSGRVDEQYF. The CDR3 DNA is TGCAGCGTCTCAGGGACTAGCGGGAGAGTCGACGAGCAGTACTTC.

This clonotype was seen a single time. In DNA, the CDR3 is TGCAGCGTCAGTCAGGGGAACAGTAACTATGGCTACACCTTC. Its translation: CSVSQGNSNYGYTF. The V call is TRBV29-1, the J call TRBJ1-2; the D gene is possibly TRBD1 (6 bases). This CDR3 is built from 14 residues. Deletions cut 6 bases from V and 1 base from J, with 15 bases between. Germline-derived CDR1 and CDR2 are SQVTM and ANQGSEA.

The genes are TRBV16 and TRBJ1-2; tentative D call: TRBD1 (6 bases). V lost 4 bases and J 6 bases, leaving 15 bases between the germline ends. Germline CDR1 reads KGHSY; CDR2 reads FQNENV. This CDR3 has 14 amino acids. The CDR3 coding sequence is TGTGCCAGCAGCCTACAACAGGGAGCTAATGGCTACACCTTC. Its translation: CASSLQQGANGYTF.

This clonotype was seen more than once but under ten times. The chain recombines TRBV20-1 with TRBJ2-5; 10 nucleotides align to TRBD2. The J call may be mistaken, given a closer DNA end match to TRBJ2-7. This CDR3 region has 13 residues. Germline lookup yields CDR1 DFQATT and CDR2 SNEGSKA (reference sequence). Here the CDR3 DNA reads TGCAGTGCTCCTATTAGCGGGAGGCACGAGCAGTACTTC. Amino acids: CSAPISGRHEQYF.

V usage is TRBV27 and J usage is TRBJ2-5; TRBD2 matches 7 bases. This CDR3 contains 15 residues. Germline CDR1 and CDR2: MNHEY and SMNVEV (reference sequence). The V gene end was trimmed by 5 bases and the J gene end by 2 bases; junction bases not matched to a gene: 8. The DNA for the CDR3 is TGTGCCAGCAGTCCCGGGGCTAGCGGACAAGAGACCCAGTACTTC. As protein: CASSPGASGQETQYF.

This clonotype was recorded only once. V usage is TRBV29-1 and J usage is TRBJ2-5, with 11 positions matching TRBD2. Germline lookup yields CDR1 SQVTM and CDR2 ANQGSEA. The CDR3 has 16 residues. Germline trimming cut 4 bases from V and 11 bases from J; bases unmatched to any gene: 18. The CDR3 sequence: CSVARLAGRLSDEQYF. The CDR3, as DNA: TGCAGCGTTGCCAGACTAGCGGGACGCCTCTCGGATGAGCAGTACTTC. Supplemented by reference TRBV29-1 and TRBJ2-5, the full variable domain reads SAVISQKPSRDICQRGTSLTIQCQVDSQVTMMFWYRQQPGQSLTLIATANQGSEATYESGFVIDKFPISRPNLTFSTLTVSNMSPEDSSIYLCSVARLAGRLSDEQYFGPGTRLLVL.